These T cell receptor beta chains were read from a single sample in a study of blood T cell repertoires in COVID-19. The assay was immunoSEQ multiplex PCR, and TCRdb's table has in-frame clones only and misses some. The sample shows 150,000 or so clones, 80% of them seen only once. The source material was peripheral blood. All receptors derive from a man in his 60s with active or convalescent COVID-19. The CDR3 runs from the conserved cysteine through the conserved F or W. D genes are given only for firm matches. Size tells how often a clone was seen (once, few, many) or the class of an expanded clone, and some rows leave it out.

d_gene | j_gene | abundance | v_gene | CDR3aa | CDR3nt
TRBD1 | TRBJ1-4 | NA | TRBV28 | CASSPMGQGDEKLFF | TGTGCCAGCAGTCCAATGGGACAGGGGGATGAAAAACTGTTTTTT
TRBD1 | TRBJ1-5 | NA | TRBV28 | CASSRTGDEPQHF | TGTGCCAGCAGTCGGACAGGGGACGAGCCCCAGCATTTT
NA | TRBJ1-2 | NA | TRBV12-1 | CASSKSRDRVVGYTF | TGTGCCAGCAGCAAGAGCCGGGACAGGGTAGTCGGCTACACCTTC
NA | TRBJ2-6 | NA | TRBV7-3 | CASSRGAGIGANVLTF | TGTGCCAGCAGCCGTGGGGCGGGAATCGGGGCCAACGTCCTGACTTTC
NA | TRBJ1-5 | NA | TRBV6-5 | CATSRGYSNQPQHF | TGTGCCACCTCACGGGGATATAGCAATCAGCCCCAGCATTTT
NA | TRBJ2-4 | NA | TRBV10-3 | CAISVTSGRGNIQYF | TGTGCCATCAGTGTAACCAGCGGGCGTGGGAACATTCAGTACTTC
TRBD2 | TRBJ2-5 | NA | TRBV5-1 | CASSFDASGRETQYF | TGCGCCAGCAGCTTCGACGCTAGCGGGAGGGAGACCCAGTACTTC
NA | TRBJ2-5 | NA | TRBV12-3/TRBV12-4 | CASGQYQETQYF | TGTGCCAGCGGACAGTACCAAGAGACCCAGTACTTC
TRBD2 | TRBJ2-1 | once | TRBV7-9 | CASSLGPSSGSYNEQFF | TGTGCCAGCAGCTTAGGGCCATCTAGCGGGAGCTACAATGAGCAGTTCTTC
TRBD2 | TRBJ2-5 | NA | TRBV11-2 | CASSLGISASGRYGETQYF | TGTGCCAGCAGCTTAGGTATTAGCGCTAGCGGGAGGTATGGAGAGACCCAGTACTTC
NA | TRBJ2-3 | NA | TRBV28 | CASSAGQKTDTQYF | TGTGCCAGCAGTGCGGGACAGAAGACAGATACGCAGTATTTT
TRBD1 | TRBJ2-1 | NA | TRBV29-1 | CSVGQGVEQFF | TGCAGCGTAGGACAGGGGGTTGAGCAGTTCTTC
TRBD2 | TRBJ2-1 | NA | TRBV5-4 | CASSLYSGNHNEQFF | TGTGCCAGCAGCTTGTATAGCGGGAACCACAATGAGCAGTTCTTC
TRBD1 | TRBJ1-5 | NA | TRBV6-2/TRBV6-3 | CASSPGQGSNQPQHF | TGTGCCAGCAGCCCCGGACAGGGAAGCAATCAGCCCCAGCATTTT
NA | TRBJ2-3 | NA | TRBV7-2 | CASSFNGGGLTDTQYF | TGTGCCAGCAGCTTTAATGGGGGAGGCCTGACAGATACGCAGTATTTT
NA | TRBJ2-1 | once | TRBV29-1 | CSVEKYSYNEQFF | TGCAGCGTAGAGAAATACTCCTACAATGAGCAGTTCTTC
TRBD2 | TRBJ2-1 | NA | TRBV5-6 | CASSLWTSGRASDINEQFF | TGTGCCAGCAGCTTGTGGACTAGCGGGAGAGCTTCGGACATCAATGAGCAGTTCTTC
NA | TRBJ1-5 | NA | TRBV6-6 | CASSPGSNQPQHF | TGTGCCAGCAGTCCGGGAAGCAATCAGCCCCAGCATTTT
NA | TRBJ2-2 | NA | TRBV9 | CASSVGQANTGELFF | TGTGCCAGCAGCGTAGGGCAGGCTAACACCGGGGAGCTGTTTTTT
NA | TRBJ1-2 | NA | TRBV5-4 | CASSLPGGLWVLDYGYTF | TGTGCCAGCAGCTTGCCTGGGGGACTATGGGTCCTGGACTATGGCTACACCTTC
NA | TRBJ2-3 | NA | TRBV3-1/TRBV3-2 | CASSQVEDTQYF | TGTGCCAGCAGCCAAGTGGAGGATACGCAGTATTTT
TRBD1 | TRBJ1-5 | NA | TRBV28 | CASSTTGEQPQHF | TGTGCCAGCAGCACGACAGGGGAACAGCCCCAGCATTTT
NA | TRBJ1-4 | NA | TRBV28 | CASSLKVGREKLFF | TGTGCCAGCAGTTTAAAGGTGGGGAGAGAAAAACTGTTTTTT
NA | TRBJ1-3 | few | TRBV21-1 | CGGAGRTETGIYF | TGTGGGGGAGCGGGGCGTACGGAAACAGGCATATATTTT
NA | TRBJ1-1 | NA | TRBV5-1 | CASSLAVGGNTEAFF | TGCGCCAGCAGCTTGGCAGTTGGCGGAAACACTGAAGCTTTCTTT
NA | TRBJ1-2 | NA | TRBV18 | CASSQADYGYTF | TGTGCCAGCTCACAGGCGGACTATGGCTACACCTTC
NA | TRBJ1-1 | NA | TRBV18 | CASSPLGPGGNTEAFF | TGTGCCAGCTCACCACTCGGGCCCGGGGGTAACACTGAAGCTTTCTTT
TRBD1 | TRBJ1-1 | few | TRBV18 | CASSPPGQGAKTEAFF | TGTGCCAGCTCACCACCAGGACAGGGCGCGAAAACTGAAGCTTTCTTT
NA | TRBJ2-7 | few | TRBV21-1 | CASPGTTGNEQYF | TGTGCCAGTCCCGGGACAACCGGAAACGAGCAGTACTTC
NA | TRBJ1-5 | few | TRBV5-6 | CASSLFGRSSNQPQHF | TGTGCCAGCAGCTTGTTTGGCAGATCTAGCAATCAGCCCCAGCATTTT
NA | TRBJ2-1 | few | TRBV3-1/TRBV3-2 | CASSQDWTEIPPVNYNEQFF | TGTGCCAGCAGCCAAGATTGGACAGAAATCCCCCCGGTTAATTACAATGAGCAGTTCTTC
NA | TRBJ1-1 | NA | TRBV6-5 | CASSYFVGGMNTEAFF | TGTGCCAGCAGTTACTTCGTTGGGGGGATGAACACTGAAGCTTTCTTT
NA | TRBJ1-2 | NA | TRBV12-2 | CASRPGGGSHFYGYTF | TGTGCAAGTCGCCCCGGGGGGGGATCCCACTTCTATGGCTACACCTTC
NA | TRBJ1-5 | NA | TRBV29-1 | CSVQTATYQPQHF | TGCAGCGTCCAGACAGCAACATATCAGCCCCAGCATTTT
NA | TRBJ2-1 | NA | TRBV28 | CASRTDWLGYNEQFF | TGTGCCAGCAGGACGGACTGGTTGGGTTACAATGAGCAGTTCTTC
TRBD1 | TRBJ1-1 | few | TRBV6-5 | CASRVKGGMNTEAFF | TGTGCCAGCAGGGTAAAAGGGGGCATGAACACTGAAGCTTTCTTT
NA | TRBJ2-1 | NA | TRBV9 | CASSLTVSLNNEQFF | TGTGCCAGCAGCCTGACAGTGTCCTTGAACAATGAGCAGTTCTTC
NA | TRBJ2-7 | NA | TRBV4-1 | CASSQGAGVEQYF | TGCGCCAGCAGCCAAGGGGCAGGGGTCGAGCAGTACTTC
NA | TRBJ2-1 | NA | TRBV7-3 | CASSLTGYLTDEQFF | TGTGCCAGCAGCTTGACAGGTTATCTTACCGATGAGCAGTTCTTC
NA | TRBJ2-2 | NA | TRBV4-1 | CASSQELARTGNTGELFF | TGCGCCAGCAGCCAAGAGTTAGCCCGGACGGGAAACACCGGGGAGCTGTTTTTT
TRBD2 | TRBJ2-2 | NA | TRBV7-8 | CASSLTGGGTGELFF | TGTGCCAGCAGCTTAACCGGGGGGGGCACCGGGGAGCTGTTTTTT
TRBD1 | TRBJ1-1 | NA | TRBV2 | CATTGTETEAFF | TGTGCGACCACCGGGACAGAAACTGAAGCTTTCTTT
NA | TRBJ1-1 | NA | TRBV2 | CASTKEGNTEAFF | TGTGCCAGCACGAAGGAGGGTAACACTGAAGCTTTCTTT
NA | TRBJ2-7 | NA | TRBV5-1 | CASSLSSGGTSYEQYF | TGCGCCAGCAGCTTGAGTAGTGGCGGGACCTCCTACGAGCAGTACTTC
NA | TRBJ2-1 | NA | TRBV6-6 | CASSYSMPWLEQFF | TGTGCCAGCAGTTACTCGATGCCTTGGCTCGAGCAGTTCTTC
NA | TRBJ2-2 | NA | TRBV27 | CASTFPPTGELFF | TGTGCCAGCACCTTCCCCCCCACCGGGGAGCTGTTTTTT
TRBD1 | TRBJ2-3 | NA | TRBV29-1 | CSVYRGTQYF | TGCAGCGTTTACAGGGGTACGCAGTATTTT
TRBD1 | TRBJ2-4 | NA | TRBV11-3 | CASSLGRRQGPDIQYF | TGTGCCAGCAGCTTAGGGCGCCGACAGGGCCCGGACATTCAGTACTTC
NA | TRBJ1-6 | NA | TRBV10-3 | CATHDRDSPLHF | TGTGCCACCCACGATCGGGATTCACCCCTCCACTTT
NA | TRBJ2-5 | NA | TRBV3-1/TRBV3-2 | CASSRPRRGEETQYF | TGTGCCAGCAGCCGGCCTCGGAGGGGAGAAGAGACCCAGTACTTC